Presented here are 7 T cell receptor beta chains from one specimen sequenced in a study of T cell responses to AZD1222 COVID-19 vaccine. This table comes from immunoSEQ multiplex PCR, and its TCRdb copy is limited to in-frame clones, with some not included. The table includes 55,000 to 80,000 clones, about 88% detected once. The sample in question was peripheral blood, obtained 28 days after the second AZD1222 dose. All receptors come from an adult who received the AZD1222 COVID-19 vaccine.

The gene calls are TRBV28 and TRBJ2-2; D call uncertain. Trimming took 7 bases from V and 2 from J, leaving 11 bases between them. This CDR3 is 14 amino acids long. Per the germline V gene, CDR1 is MDHEN and CDR2 is SYDVKM. The CDR3 sequence: CASNLRLNTGELFF. CDR3 in DNA: TGTGCCAGCAACCTGCGCCTTAACACCGGGGAGCTGTTTTTT.

In its sample, this clone was seen once. The rearrangement joins TRBV7-2 to TRBJ2-1; tentatively, D is TRBD1 (6 bases). This CDR3 spans 17 amino acids. In germline, CDR1 is SGHTA, CDR2 FQGNSA. Trimming took 0 bases from V and 8 from J, leaving 20 bases between them. This chain's CDR3 is CASSLAGARTTLDEQFF. CDR3 in DNA: TGTGCCAGCAGCTTAGCGGGGGCTAGGACCACCCTTGATGAGCAGTTCTTC.

This chain uses TRBV7-9 with TRBJ1-5; tentative D call: TRBD1 (5 bases). In germline, CDR1 is SEHNR, CDR2 FQNEAQ (reference sequence). The CDR3 covers 14 residues. The V and J ends lost 1 base and 7 bases respectively, with 11 bases between them. CDR3 protein: CASSLGMGGQPQHF. The CDR3 region has the DNA TGTGCCAGCAGCTTAGGGATGGGGGGGCAGCCCCAGCATTTT.

The chain couples TRBV27 to TRBJ2-7, with D maybe TRBD1 (5 bases). Trimming took 3 bases from V and 3 from J, leaving 9 bases between them. Germline V gives CDR1 MNHEY, CDR2 SMNVEV (reference sequence). This CDR3 region has 13 residues. CDR3 bases: TGTGCCAGCAGTTTGGGGCAGTTCTACGAGCAGTACTTC. Translated: CASSLGQFYEQYF.

V is TRBV5-1 and J is TRBJ1-4; D remains ambiguous. Germline CDR1 and CDR2: SGHRS and YFSETQ. The CDR3 has 14 amino acids. V gave up 2 bases and J gave up 3 bases, with 8 bases separating them. The CDR3, as DNA: TGCGCCAGCAGCTTCGACCCCTCTAATGAAAAACTGTTTTTT. Its translation: CASSFDPSNEKLFF.

The chain uses TRBV6-1 and TRBJ1-3; 8 nucleotides agree with TRBD1. The CDR3 consists of 16 residues. Germline assignment: CDR1 MNHNS and CDR2 SASEGT. V was pared by 1 base and J by 7 bases, with 9 bases of the junction left unmatched. The CDR3 DNA sequence: TGTGCCAGCAGTGAAGAAACAGGGGGTGGAAGGAACACCATATATTTT. It encodes CASSEETGGGRNTIYF.

V usage is TRBV28 and J usage is TRBJ1-1, with D unclear. The germline V gene has CDR1 MDHEN and CDR2 SYDVKM. This CDR3 spans 13 amino acids. V was trimmed by 7 bases and J by 2 bases, leaving 11 bases between them. The CDR3 region has the DNA TGTGCCAGCATAGATGGCCGAAACACTGAAGCTTTCTTT. This encodes CASIDGRNTEAFF.